This T cell receptor beta chain was profiled in a study of Graves' ophthalmopathy and Graves' hyperthyroidism. In its sample, this clonotype was seen a few times. As yet, its antigen is unknown. Overall study findings and caveats: Discrimination between ophthalmopathy and stable hyperthyroidism by a 13-signature model showed 85% to 90% sensitivity and roughly 81% specificity.

This CDR3 is 17 amino acids long. Germline assignment: CDR1 SGDLS and CDR2 YYNGEE. The J segment lost 0 bases and the V segment lost 5 bases, leaving 9 bases of the junction unmatched. RNA transcripts were the source from which TCR beta CDR3 regions were amplified. HTBI-primed first-round RT-PCR preceded second-round multiplex PCR. MiXCR was run by TCRdb on the multiplex PCR reads, yielding one entry per CDR3 protein. Of about 600,000 distinct CDR3 sequences listed, less than 40% are singletons. The sample taken for sequencing was peripheral blood or thyroid tissue (not recorded which). The V gene is TRBV9, the J gene TRBJ2-2; 8 bases map to TRBD2. This TCR derives from an adult man with Graves' hyperthyroidism. This CDR3 reads CASSPGPGGANTGELFF. The DNA for the CDR3 is TGTGCCAGCAGTCCTGGGCCGGGAGGGGCGAACACCGGGGAGCTGTTTTTT.